A single sample gave rise to the 7 T cell receptor beta chains below, sequenced in a study of blood T cell repertoires in COVID-19. Sequencing used immunoSEQ multiplex PCR; TCRdb keeps in-frame clones, though not all of them. The sample shows about 150,000 clones, 83% of them seen only once. The specimen was peripheral blood. The source of these receptors is an older woman with COVID-19, enrolled during active disease.

This clone was picked up one time. The chain joins TRBV30 to TRBJ1-5; 7 nucleotides match TRBD1. This CDR3 comprises 13 residues. The V gene end was trimmed by 3 bases and the J gene end by 4 bases; junction bases not matched to a gene: 3. In germline, CDR1 is GTSNPN, CDR2 SVGIG (reference sequence). CDR3 DNA sequence: TGTGCCTGGAGGAGACAGGGAAATCAGCCCCAGCATTTT. Protein sequence: CAWRRQGNQPQHF.

This clone turned up a few times. This rearrangement joins TRBV19 to TRBJ1-1, with D possibly TRBD1 on 5 matching bases. Germline V gene lookup returns CDR1 LNHDA and CDR2 SQIVND (reference sequence). The CDR3 contains 15 residues. V was cut by 3 bases and J by 6 bases, with 17 bases left in between. CDR3 nucleotide sequence: TGTGCCAGTAGTATCGGCGGGGGATCGGGGGCTGAAGCTTTCTTT. It yields the protein CASSIGGGSGAEAFF.

The chain employs TRBV6-2 or TRBV6-3 and TRBJ2-1; unclear D gene. CDR3 length: 12 amino acids. From germline, CDR1 is MNHEY and CDR2 SVGEGT. V was shortened by 4 bases and J by 6 bases, with 7 bases between the two germline ends. For the CDR3, the DNA is TGTGCCAGCAGTTTGACTTTCAATGAGCAGTTCTTC. Residues: CASSLTFNEQFF.

The chain has TRBV7-6 and TRBJ2-1; 13 bases are shared with TRBD2. V lost 4 bases and J lost 2; bases outside the gene matches: 14. CDR1 is SGHVS, CDR2 FNYEAQ, per germline. There are 20 residues in the CDR3. The CDR3 sequence is CASSSRTSGSPPGAYNEQFF. CDR3 DNA sequence: TGTGCCAGCAGCTCTCGGACTAGCGGGAGTCCCCCAGGGGCCTACAATGAGCAGTTCTTC.

The genes are TRBV2 and TRBJ1-6; D unclear. The CDR3 is 14 residues long. Trimming pared 6 bases from V and 7 bases from J, leaving 13 bases between. Germline CDR1 reads SNHLY; CDR2 reads FYNNEI. The CDR3: CASRPGRTNSPLHF. In DNA, the CDR3 is TGTGCCAGCAGACCGGGTCGAACAAATTCACCCCTCCACTTT.

The rearrangement joins TRBV11-3 to TRBJ1-1; D unclear. The germline V gene encodes CDR1 SGHNT and CDR2 YENEEA. This CDR3 region has 15 residues. Trimming shortened V by 4 bases and J by 3 bases, and 15 bases separated the two germline ends. The CDR3 loop is CASSSSRGRDTEAFF. DNA of the CDR3: TGTGCCAGCAGCTCGTCCCGAGGGAGGGACACTGAAGCTTTCTTT.

The V and J genes are TRBV5-1 and TRBJ2-5; tentative D call: TRBD2 (7 bases). Germline V lookup: CDR1 SGHRS, CDR2 YFSETQ. The CDR3 runs 15 residues. The V and J ends lost 4 bases and 5 bases respectively, with 18 bases between them. Here the CDR3 reads CASSPSGRDIETQYF. DNA of the CDR3: TGCGCCAGCAGCCCCTCTGGGAGGGACATCGAGACCCAGTACTTC.